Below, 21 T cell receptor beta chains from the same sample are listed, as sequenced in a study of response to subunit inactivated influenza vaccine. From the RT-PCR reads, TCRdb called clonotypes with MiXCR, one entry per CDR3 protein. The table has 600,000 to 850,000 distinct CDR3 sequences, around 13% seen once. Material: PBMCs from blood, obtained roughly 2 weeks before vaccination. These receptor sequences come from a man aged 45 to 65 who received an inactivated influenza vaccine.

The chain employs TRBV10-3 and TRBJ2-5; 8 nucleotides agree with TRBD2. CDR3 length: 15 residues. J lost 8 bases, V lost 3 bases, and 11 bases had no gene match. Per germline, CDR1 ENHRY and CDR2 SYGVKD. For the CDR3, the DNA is TGTGCCATCAGTGACGCCACCGGGACTAGGGGAACCCAGTACTTC. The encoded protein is CAISDATGTRGTQYF.

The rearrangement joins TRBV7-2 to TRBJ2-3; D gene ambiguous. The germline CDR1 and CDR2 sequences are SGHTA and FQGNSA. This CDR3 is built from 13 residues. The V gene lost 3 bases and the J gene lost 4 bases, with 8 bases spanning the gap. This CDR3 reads CASSFRVADTQYF. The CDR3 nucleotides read TGTGCCAGCAGCTTTAGGGTAGCAGATACGCAGTATTTT.

The CDR3 DNA sequence: TGTGCCACCAGTGAACGGGGGGCTATTGATACGCAGTATTTT. It codes for CATSERGAIDTQYF. V usage is TRBV24-1 and J usage is TRBJ2-3; a weak D match, TRBD2 (7 bases). Germline V CDR1 and CDR2: KGHDR, SFDVKD. The CDR3 consists of 14 residues. Trimming left V 4 bases short and J 6 bases short, with 13 bases between.

CDR3 protein: CASTPGLSTQYF. The CDR3 nucleotides are TGTGCCAGCACGCCGGGACTCAGCACGCAGTATTTT. V is TRBV7-2 and J is TRBJ2-3; D may be TRBD2 (6 bases). This CDR3 region has 12 residues. V lost 7 bases, J lost 9 bases, and 14 bases lay in between. CDR1 is SGHTA and CDR2 is FQGNSA in the germline V gene.

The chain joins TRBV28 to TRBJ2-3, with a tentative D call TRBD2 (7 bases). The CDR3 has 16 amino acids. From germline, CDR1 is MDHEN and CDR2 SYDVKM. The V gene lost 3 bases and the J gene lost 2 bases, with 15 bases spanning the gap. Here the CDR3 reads CASSFSAGAYTDTQYF. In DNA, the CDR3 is TGTGCCAGCAGTTTCTCTGCGGGGGCCTACACAGATACGCAGTATTTT.

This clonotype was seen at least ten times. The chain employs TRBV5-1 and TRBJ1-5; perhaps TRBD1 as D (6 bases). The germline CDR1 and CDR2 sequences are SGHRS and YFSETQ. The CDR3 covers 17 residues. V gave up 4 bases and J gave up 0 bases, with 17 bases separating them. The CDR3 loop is CASSRGARIPSNQPQHF. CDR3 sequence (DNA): TGCGCCAGCAGCAGGGGGGCGCGGATTCCTAGCAATCAGCCCCAGCATTTT.

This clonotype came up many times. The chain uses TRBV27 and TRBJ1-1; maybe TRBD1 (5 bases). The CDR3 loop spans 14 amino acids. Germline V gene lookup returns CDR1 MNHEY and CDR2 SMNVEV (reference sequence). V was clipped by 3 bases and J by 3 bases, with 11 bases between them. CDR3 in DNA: TGTGCCAGCAGTTTCTCAGGGTTTCACACTGAAGCTTTCTTT. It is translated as CASSFSGFHTEAFF.

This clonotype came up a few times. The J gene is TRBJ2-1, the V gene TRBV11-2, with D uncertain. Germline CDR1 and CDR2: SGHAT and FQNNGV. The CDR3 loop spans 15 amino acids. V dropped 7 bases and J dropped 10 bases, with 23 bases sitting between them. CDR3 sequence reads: CASIPTIGPSQEQFF. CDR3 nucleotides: TGTGCCAGCATCCCCACCATAGGGCCTTCTCAAGAGCAGTTCTTC.

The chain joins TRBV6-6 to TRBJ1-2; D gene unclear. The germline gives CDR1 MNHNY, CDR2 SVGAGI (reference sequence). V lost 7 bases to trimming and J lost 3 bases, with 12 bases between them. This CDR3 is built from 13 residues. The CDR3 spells CASTLVVDYGYTF. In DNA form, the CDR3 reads TGTGCCAGCACCCTGGTAGTAGACTATGGCTACACCTTC.

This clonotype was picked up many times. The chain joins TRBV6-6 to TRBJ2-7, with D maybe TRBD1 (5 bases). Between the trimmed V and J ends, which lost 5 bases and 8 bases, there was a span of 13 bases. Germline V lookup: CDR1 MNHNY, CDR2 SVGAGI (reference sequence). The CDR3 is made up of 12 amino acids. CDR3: CASSNQGDQQYF. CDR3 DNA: TGTGCCAGCAGTAACCAAGGGGATCAGCAGTACTTC.

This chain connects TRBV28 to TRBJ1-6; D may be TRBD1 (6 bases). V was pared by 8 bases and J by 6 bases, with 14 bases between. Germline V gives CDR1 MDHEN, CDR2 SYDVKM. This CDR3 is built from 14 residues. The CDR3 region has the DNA TGTGCCAGCGGGGGGGCAGTTAGTAATTCACCCCTCCACTTT. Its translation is CASGGAVSNSPLHF.

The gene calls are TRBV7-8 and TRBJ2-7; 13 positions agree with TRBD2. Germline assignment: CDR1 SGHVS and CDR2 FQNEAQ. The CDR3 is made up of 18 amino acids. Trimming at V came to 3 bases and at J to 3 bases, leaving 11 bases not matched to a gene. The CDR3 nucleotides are TGTGCCAGCAGCTTCGGACTAGCGGGGGCTTCTACCTTCTACGAGCAGTACTTC. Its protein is CASSFGLAGASTFYEQYF.

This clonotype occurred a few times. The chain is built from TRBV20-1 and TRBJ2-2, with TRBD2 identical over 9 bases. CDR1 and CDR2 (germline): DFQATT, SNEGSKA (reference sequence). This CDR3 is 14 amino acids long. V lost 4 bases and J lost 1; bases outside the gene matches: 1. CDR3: CSAKAGGNTGELFF. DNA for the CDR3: TGCAGTGCTAAAGCGGGGGGGAACACCGGGGAGCTGTTTTTT.

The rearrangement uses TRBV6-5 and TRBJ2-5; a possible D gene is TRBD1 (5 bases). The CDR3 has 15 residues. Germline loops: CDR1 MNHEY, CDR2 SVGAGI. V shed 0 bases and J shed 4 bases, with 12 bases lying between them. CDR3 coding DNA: TGTGCCAGCAGTTACTCCAACAGTGGGGCAGAGACCCAGTACTTC. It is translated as CASSYSNSGAETQYF.

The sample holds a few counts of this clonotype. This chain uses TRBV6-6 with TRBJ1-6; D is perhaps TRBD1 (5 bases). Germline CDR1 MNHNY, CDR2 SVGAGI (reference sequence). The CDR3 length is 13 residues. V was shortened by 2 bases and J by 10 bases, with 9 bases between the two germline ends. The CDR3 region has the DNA TGTGCCAGCAGTTACGAGAGGGGCTCACCCCTCCACTTT. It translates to CASSYERGSPLHF.

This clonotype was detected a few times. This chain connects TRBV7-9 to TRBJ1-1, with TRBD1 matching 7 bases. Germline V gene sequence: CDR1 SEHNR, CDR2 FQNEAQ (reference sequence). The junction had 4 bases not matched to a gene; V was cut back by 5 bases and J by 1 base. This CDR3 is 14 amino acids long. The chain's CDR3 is CASSVRTGNTEAFF. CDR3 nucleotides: TGTGCCAGCAGCGTAAGGACAGGGAACACTGAAGCTTTCTTT.

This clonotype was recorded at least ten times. DNA of the CDR3: TGTGCCATCAGTCCTGTGGGAGGGCGACCCTACGAGCAGTACTTC. Its translation: CAISPVGGRPYEQYF. The rearrangement joins TRBV10-3 to TRBJ2-7; 7 nucleotides agree with TRBD2. V shed 5 bases, J shed 2 bases, and the junction held 9 bases outside the gene matches. The V gene's germline CDR1 is ENHRY and CDR2 SYGVKD. This CDR3 has 15 amino acids.

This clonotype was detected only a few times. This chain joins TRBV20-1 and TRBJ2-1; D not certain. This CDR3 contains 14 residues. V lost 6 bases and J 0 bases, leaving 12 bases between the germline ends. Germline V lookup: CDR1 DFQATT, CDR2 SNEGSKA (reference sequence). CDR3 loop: CSATGWSSYNEQFF. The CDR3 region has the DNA TGCAGTGCCACCGGGTGGAGCTCCTACAATGAGCAGTTCTTC.

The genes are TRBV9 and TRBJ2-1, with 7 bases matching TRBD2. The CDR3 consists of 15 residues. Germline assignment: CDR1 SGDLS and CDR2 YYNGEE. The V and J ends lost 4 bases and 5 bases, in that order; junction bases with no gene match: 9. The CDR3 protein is CASSPGASGDNEQFF. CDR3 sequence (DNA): TGTGCCAGCAGCCCTGGGGCTAGCGGAGACAATGAGCAGTTCTTC.

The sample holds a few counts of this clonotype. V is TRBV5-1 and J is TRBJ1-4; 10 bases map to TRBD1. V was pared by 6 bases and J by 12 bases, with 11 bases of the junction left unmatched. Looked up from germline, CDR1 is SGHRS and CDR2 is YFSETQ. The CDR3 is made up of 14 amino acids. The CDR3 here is CASTLGQGPSELFF. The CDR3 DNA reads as TGCGCCAGCACCCTGGGACAGGGGCCGTCCGAACTGTTTTTT.

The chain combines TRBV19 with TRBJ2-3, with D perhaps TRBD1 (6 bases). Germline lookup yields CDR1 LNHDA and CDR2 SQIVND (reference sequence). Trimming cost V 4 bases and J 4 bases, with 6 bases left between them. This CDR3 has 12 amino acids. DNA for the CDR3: TGTGCCAGTAGTAACAGGGCAGATACGCAGTATTTT. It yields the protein CASSNRADTQYF. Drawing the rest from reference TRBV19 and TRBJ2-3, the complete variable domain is DGGITQSPKYLFRKEGQNVTLSCEQNLNHDAMYWYRQDPGQGLRLIYYSQIVNDFQKGDIAEGYSVSREKKESFPLTVTSAQKNPTAFYLCASSNRADTQYFGPGTRLTVL.